This T cell receptor (beta chain) is drawn from a study of human versus mouse CDR3 diversity and MHC coevolution listed by TCRdb under 2017. Study-wide context: According to reports, the immunoSEQ assay detects one in 200,000 T cells and minimizes multiplex PCR amplification bias. Across mouse and human samples, the number of valid reads per sample ranged from about 5.5 x 10^6 to 1.8 x 10^7. Repertoires of human naive CD4 T cells were used as a reference for TCR selection on multiple MHC II alleles and were compared against human-TCR-locus transgenic mice carrying single MHC II. Three healthy volunteer blood donors were included in the human cohort, with one aged 30 to 40, one aged 40 to 50 and one aged 60 to 69 at collection. General conclusions and limits of the study: Repertoire diversity was not regarded as directly comparable between humans and mice because human T cells were selected on six or seven MHC II alleles. On average, humans had more CDR3 deletions and insertions than mice, indicating greater exonuclease and TdT activity. The largest TCR beta repertoire, approximately 1.7 million clonotypes, was estimated by iCHAO1 for humans, a finding likely attributable to selection by multiple MHC II molecules. Among all the groups compared, the lowest clonal inequality scores came from most of the three human donors.

Naive CD4 T cells, defined as CD45RO-negative and CD62L-positive, were isolated from PBMCs by fluorescence-activated cell sorting. Around 50 ml of fresh peripheral blood was drawn per donor, and PBMCs were isolated by Ficoll density centrifugation. All samples were sorted on a FACSAria III instrument and reached purity above 95%. Remarks on this clone: Its binding antigen is unknown. No per-base quality is available; no much larger clone lies one base away.

The QIAGEN blood and tissue kit was used to extract genomic DNA from the sorted cells, and that DNA was then quantified on a NanoDrop 1000. The immunoSEQ platform deep sequenced and quantified TCR alpha and beta chains by multiplex PCR of genomic DNA. For the original study's pipeline: IMGT gene and region definitions were used to annotate TCR sequences. Out-of-frame rearrangements were taken as a proxy for the preselection repertoire and were compared with in-frame clonotypes. The iCHAO1 estimator supplied with the immunoSEQ platform was used to estimate repertoire size. A Gini index based on the Lorenz curve was applied to in-frame amino acid clonotypes to measure clonal inequality. Shared clonotypes were counted with the intersect function of the R package tcR, and similarity was scored with the Jaccard index. V, J and V-J usage frequencies went into a principal component analysis run with the R prcomp function, with no normalization applied. This immuneACCESS table, as held by TCRdb, lists in-frame sequences with V and J called but not all clones. Of the missing ones, under half trace to an unresolved V gene in checked studies; the others have no known cause. The V and J calls and clone size come from that table; D and trimming were worked out from the DNA. The sample table records roughly 81,000 clones; roughly 93% of these occur just once. Of the sample, over 1.3% falls within the top ten clones.

Counted from cysteine to phenylalanine, this CDR3 has 14 amino acids. Kept here is only the CDR3 DNA, which spans 42 bases and is read in frame from base 1. This clonotype was sampled from a person aged 25 to 75 in good health. Sequenced: naive CD4+ T cells from blood. Sample cell subset or site, as interpreted from the label and publication: CD45RO-negative CD62L-positive naive CD4 T cells. This receptor chain uses TRBV21-1 and TRBJ2-7; no check of the table's D call, TRBD2, against the DNA was made. TRBV21-1 is a listed pseudogene. The CDR3 protein is CASSTGGVAWEQYF. The bases read TGTGCCAGCAGCACGGGGGGGGTAGCCTGGGAGCAGTACTTC.